This T cell receptor beta chain stems from a study of Graves' ophthalmopathy and Graves' hyperthyroidism. Background on the study: Peripheral blood was collected at initial diagnosis, before any treatment.

At least ten counts were recorded for this clonotype. Its matching antigen is unknown. Trimming cost V 6 bases and J 4 bases, with 9 bases left between them. The CDR3 covers 12 residues. Germline assignment: CDR1 MDHEN and CDR2 SYDVKM. The sequenced template was RNA, covering the TCR beta CDR3 region. In the first round, RT-PCR was carried out with HTBI primers, and a multiplex PCR formed the second round. TCRdb called the multiplex PCR reads again in MiXCR, with one record for every CDR3 protein. The data contain about 200,000 distinct CDR3 sequences, over 25% of them singletons. General study points: The majority of expanded thyroid clonotypes above 0.001 frequency also occurred in blood.

The chain has TRBV28 and TRBJ1-1; D not certain. The receptor was isolated from a man between 50 and 59 years old with Graves' ophthalmopathy. The sequenced sample consisted of peripheral blood. The CDR3 protein is CASSFQGTEAFF. The DNA of the CDR3 is TGTGCCAGCAGCTTCCAAGGCACTGAAGCTTTCTTT.